A selection of T cell receptor beta chains follows, all from one sample in a study of T cell repertoires in cytomegalovirus infection. TCRdb independently ran MiXCR on the reads; one entry per CDR3 protein. The top ten hold about 14% of the sample, which has over 250,000 distinct CDR3 sequences, about 23% seen once. Specimen: PBMCs. The receptors originated from a human donor in good health (CMV status not recorded). Some clones in this sample may be carry-over from other donors' samples. Both conserved end residues are part of each CDR3. A D gene is named only where the DNA matches it firmly. Part of the rows lack a size; the others show once, few, many or a class for expanded clones.

d_call	v_call	clone_size	j_call	cdr3_aa	cdr3_nt
.	TRBV7-8	.	TRBJ2-1	CASSFSETSYNEQFF	TGTGCCAGCAGCTTCTCAGAAACCTCCTACAATGAGCAGTTCTTC
.	TRBV12-3/TRBV12-4	.	TRBJ1-5	CASSYRITEGNQPQHF	TGTGCCAGCAGTTATCGTATAACGGAGGGCAATCAGCCCCAGCATTTT
.	TRBV12-3/TRBV12-4	many	TRBJ1-1	CASSFHLNTEAFF	TGTGCCAGCAGTTTCCACCTGAACACTGAAGCTTTCTTT
.	TRBV5-1	.	TRBJ2-1	CASSGEGGDNEQFF	TGCGCCAGCAGCGGTGAGGGGGGAGACAATGAGCAGTTCTTC
TRBD2	TRBV7-2	.	TRBJ2-1	CASSLGTSAYKEQFF	TGTGCCAGCAGCTTAGGGACTAGCGCTTACAAGGAGCAGTTCTTC
.	TRBV6-5	.	TRBJ1-6	CASSYSTSRLGYNSPLHF	TGTGCCAGCAGTTACTCGACAAGTCGGCTAGGGTATAATTCACCCCTCCACTTT
TRBD2	TRBV12-3/TRBV12-4	.	TRBJ2-5	CASSLLAGPQETQYF	TGTGCCAGCAGTTTACTAGCGGGGCCCCAAGAGACCCAGTACTTC
TRBD2	TRBV7-9	few	TRBJ2-5	CASSFGGLAGTETQYF	TGTGCCAGCAGCTTCGGGGGACTAGCGGGAACAGAGACCCAGTACTTC
.	TRBV7-2	many	TRBJ1-1	CASSSYTDTEAFF	TGTGCCAGCAGCTCATATACGGACACTGAAGCTTTCTTT
.	TRBV6-2/TRBV6-3	.	TRBJ1-1	CASSDTGNTEAFF	TGTGCCAGCTCGGACACGGGGAACACTGAAGCTTTCTTT
.	TRBV25-1	.	TRBJ1-2	CASSESPGTAYGYIF	TGTGCCAGCAGTGAATCCCCAGGGACGGCTTATGGCTACATCTTC
TRBD1	TRBV6-5	few	TRBJ1-1	CASRKALFSRDRVFTEAFF	TGTGCCAGCCGAAAGGCCTTGTTCTCTCGGGACAGGGTTTTCACTGAAGCTTTCTTT
TRBD2	TRBV12-3/TRBV12-4	.	TRBJ2-5	CASRASGRGPGTQYF	TGTGCCAGCAGAGCTAGCGGGAGGGGCCCGGGGACCCAGTACTTC
TRBD2	TRBV20-1	.	TRBJ2-1	CSARDRAGVRNEQFF	TGCAGTGCTAGAGATCGGGCGGGAGTAAGGAATGAGCAGTTCTTC
.	TRBV7-2	few	TRBJ1-4	CASSRGGIEKLFF	TGTGCCAGCAGCCGGGGGGGAATCGAAAAACTGTTTTTT